The rows below give T cell receptor beta chains drawn from one sample of a study of CD8 T cells in ankylosing spondylitis. Using its own MiXCR run on the 5' RACE reads, TCRdb lists one record per CDR3 protein. The table has about 360,000 distinct CDR3 sequences, roughly 20% seen once. The sample comprised blood, either unsorted or a sorted T cell fraction (not recorded which). Receptors originate from a male donor with ankylosing spondylitis or in good health (not recorded which). Each CDR3 is given with its conserved first and last residue. D genes are given only for firm matches. A clone size is listed for some rows: how often the clone was seen (once, few, many), or a class if it is expanded.

J gene,V gene,D gene,clone size,CDR3 protein,CDR3 DNA
TRBJ2-3,TRBV2,NA,few,CASVGRRDTQYF,TGTGCCAGCGTGGGTCGGAGAGATACGCAGTATTTT
TRBJ1-2,TRBV15,NA,NA,CATSRVRGSYGYTF,TGTGCCACCAGCAGAGTTAGGGGGAGCTATGGCTACACCTTC
TRBJ2-1,TRBV7-9,NA,NA,CASSPWPSYNEQFF,TGTGCCAGCAGCCCCTGGCCCTCCTACAATGAGCAGTTCTTC
TRBJ2-5,TRBV28,TRBD1,once,CASSWTGGDETQYF,TGTGCCAGCAGTTGGACAGGGGGAGACGAGACCCAGTACTTC
TRBJ1-1,TRBV27,NA,NA,CASSKPSRSEAFF,TGTGCCAGCAGTAAACCCTCACGGTCTGAAGCTTTCTTT
TRBJ2-7,TRBV29-1,NA,few,CSGTRQDHYEQYF,TGCAGCGGAACCCGACAGGACCACTACGAGCAGTACTTC
TRBJ1-6,TRBV2,NA,NA,CASSESAYSYNSPLHF,TGTGCCAGCAGTGAATCGGCTTACTCCTATAATTCACCCCTCCACTTT
TRBJ2-5,TRBV12-3/TRBV12-4,TRBD1,few,CASSLGTGVGEETQYF,TGTGCCAGCAGCCTTGGGACAGGGGTTGGAGAAGAGACCCAGTACTTC
TRBJ2-1,TRBV2,NA,few,CATGGADSYNEQFF,TGTGCCACAGGAGGGGCAGACTCCTACAATGAGCAGTTCTTC
TRBJ2-3,TRBV7-6,NA,few,CASSLVVGGLTDTQYF,TGTGCCAGCAGCTTAGTCGTCGGAGGACTCACAGATACGCAGTATTTT
TRBJ2-2,TRBV5-1,NA,NA,CASSPGVGLRELFF,TGCGCCAGCAGCCCGGGGGTAGGGCTCCGGGAGCTGTTTTTT
TRBJ2-7,TRBV7-9,NA,NA,CASSLEPHEQYF,TGTGCCAGCAGCTTAGAACCCCACGAGCAGTACTTC
TRBJ2-7,TRBV7-9,TRBD1,NA,CASSWGTVYEQYF,TGTGCCAGCAGCTGGGGGACAGTCTACGAGCAGTACTTC
TRBJ1-4,TRBV12-3/TRBV12-4,NA,many,CASSFIQGGEKLFF,TGTGCCAGCAGTTTCATCCAGGGAGGGGAAAAACTGTTTTTT
TRBJ2-1,TRBV11-2,TRBD1,NA,CASSWGRTGSIYNEQFF,TGTGCCAGCAGCTGGGGCCGGACAGGGTCCATTTACAATGAGCAGTTCTTC
TRBJ2-5,TRBV2,NA,NA,CASREPEEETQYF,TGTGCCAGCAGGGAGCCAGAGGAAGAGACCCAGTACTTC
TRBJ2-3,TRBV12-3/TRBV12-4,TRBD1,NA,CASSLRTGTDTQYF,TGTGCCAGCAGTTTAAGGACAGGAACAGATACGCAGTATTTT
TRBJ2-1,TRBV4-1,NA,many,CASSQGLYNEQFF,TGCGCCAGCAGCCAAGGGCTCTACAATGAGCAGTTCTTC
TRBJ2-5,TRBV10-1,TRBD1,few,CASTGTGAEETQYF,TGCGCCAGCACCGGGACAGGGGCCGAAGAGACCCAGTACTTC
TRBJ2-7,TRBV6-1,TRBD1,few,CASSINRDRVGEQYF,TGTGCCAGCAGTATAAACCGGGACAGGGTCGGAGAGCAGTACTTC
TRBJ1-6,TRBV27,NA,NA,CASSPRPTGHGSPLHF,TGTGCCAGCAGTCCGCGCCCGACGGGACACGGGTCACCCCTCCACTTT
TRBJ2-4,TRBV7-9,NA,NA,CASSLVSGNIQYF,TGTGCCAGCAGCTTAGTATCGGGAAACATTCAGTACTTC
TRBJ2-1,TRBV20-1,NA,few,CSALRRAGYNEQFF,TGCAGTGCTCTACGGAGGGCAGGCTACAATGAGCAGTTCTTC
TRBJ2-7,TRBV7-9,TRBD1,few,CASSFGQGTSYEQYF,TGTGCCAGCAGCTTCGGACAGGGGACCTCCTACGAGCAGTACTTC
TRBJ2-6,TRBV13,TRBD2,NA,CASSPGGSGYGANVLTF,TGTGCCAGCAGCCCGGGGGGTTCAGGTTATGGGGCCAACGTCCTGACTTTC
TRBJ2-7,TRBV7-9,NA,few,CASSPLGLEEQYF,TGTGCCAGCAGCCCACTAGGCTTGGAGGAGCAGTACTTC